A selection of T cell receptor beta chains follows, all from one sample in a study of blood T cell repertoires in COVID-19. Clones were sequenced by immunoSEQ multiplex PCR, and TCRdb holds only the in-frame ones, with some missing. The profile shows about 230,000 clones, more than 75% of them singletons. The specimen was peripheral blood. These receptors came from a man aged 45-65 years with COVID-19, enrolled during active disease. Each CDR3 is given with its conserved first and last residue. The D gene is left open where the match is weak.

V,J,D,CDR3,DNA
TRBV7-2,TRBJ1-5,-,CASSLGGGGNQPQHF,TGTGCCAGCAGCTTAGGGGGAGGAGGCAATCAGCCCCAGCATTTT
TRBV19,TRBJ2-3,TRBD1,CASGDRSTDTQYF,TGTGCCAGCGGGGACAGGAGCACAGATACGCAGTATTTT
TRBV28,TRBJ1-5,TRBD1,CASRFGQGNDQPQHF,TGTGCCAGCAGATTCGGACAGGGAAACGATCAGCCCCAGCATTTT
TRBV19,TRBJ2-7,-,CASSIRQGLGYEQYF,TGTGCCAGTAGTATCCGCCAGGGCTTGGGATACGAGCAGTACTTC
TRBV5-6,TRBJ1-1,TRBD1,CASSLARTGELHTEAFF,TGTGCCAGCAGCTTGGCCCGAACAGGGGAGTTGCACACTGAAGCTTTCTTT
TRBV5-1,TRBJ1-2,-,CASSPLGLYGYTF,TGCGCCAGCAGCCCCTTGGGGCTCTATGGCTACACCTTC
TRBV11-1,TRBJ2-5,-,CASPLAAGGKQETQYF,TGTGCCAGCCCCTTAGCGGCAGGGGGTAAGCAAGAGACCCAGTACTTC
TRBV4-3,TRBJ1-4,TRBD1,CASSQEVPRGTGFLGSNEKLFF,TGCGCCAGCAGCCAAGAAGTCCCACGGGGGACAGGGTTTTTGGGATCTAATGAAAAACTGTTTTTT
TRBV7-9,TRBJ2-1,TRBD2,CASSRLSLGLAGANEQFF,TGTGCCAGCAGCCGCTTATCCCTCGGACTAGCGGGAGCGAATGAGCAGTTCTTC
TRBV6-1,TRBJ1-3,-,CASSEGPGVSGNTIYF,TGTGCCAGCAGTGAAGGTCCAGGGGTGTCTGGAAACACCATATATTTT